This T cell receptor (beta chain) was recorded in a study of tumor-infiltrating lymphocytes in oesophageal squamous cell carcinoma. TCRdb reprocessed the PCR reads via MiXCR and lists one record per CDR3 protein. The sample contains about 21,000 distinct CDR3 sequences, more than 30% of which appear only once. Trimming pared 1 base from V and 6 bases from J, leaving 7 bases between. This CDR3 contains 13 residues. CDR1 and CDR2 from the germline V gene are LGHNT and FRNRAP. This clonotype is judged medium-sized. The material sequenced was esophageal tumor tissue. This receptor was identified in a male donor with esophageal squamous cell carcinoma. This chain connects TRBV12-5 to TRBJ2-1; D unresolved. In DNA form, the CDR3 reads TGTGCTAGTGGTTTGGGGAGATTCAATGAGCAGTTCTTC. It yields the protein CASGLGRFNEQFF.